Below, one TCR beta chain is given with its context. Its antigen target is currently unknown. Per-base qualities were not stored, and no clone one base away is much larger. CDR1 and CDR2 are drawn from the germline V gene: SGHRS, YFSETQ. Trimming removed 0 bases from V and 2 bases from J, leaving 13 bases between the germline ends. The CDR3, from cysteine to phenylalanine, totals 16 residues. CDR3 DNA only is kept here, 48 bases in frame from base 1. The trial excluded patients who had a history of autoimmune disease or who were on systemic immunosuppression. Peripheral blood for TCR sequencing was drawn from every dose cohort at baseline, at cycle 4 day 1 and at cycle 7 day 1. Samples were obtained from an open-label, multicenter, first-in-human phase I dose-escalation trial of ivuxolimab. Adults with locally advanced or metastatic melanoma, renal cell, hepatocellular, or head and neck squamous cell carcinoma were enrolled in the trial. Before TCR sequencing, CD4+ T cells and CD8+ T cells were sorted from peripheral blood as separate populations.

Genomic DNA was isolated from the sorted cells so that the TCRbeta CDR3 region could be sequenced. The immunoSEQ Assay was used for sequencing of TCRbeta CDR3 regions. TCRdb obtained this table from immuneACCESS and retained in-frame rearrangements with V and J assigned. These tables miss some clones; where compared with another copy, unresolved V genes account for less than half of the shortfall, and the remainder is unexplained. This sample lists 65,000 to 80,000 clones; roughly 85% were detected once. 1.5% to 2% of the sample is taken by the ten largest. The entry originates in a study of OX40 agonist ivuxolimab in advanced cancers. Context from the whole study: Ivuxolimab was an agonistic, fully human IgG2 monoclonal antibody directed against OX40 (CD134), a costimulatory receptor. Of the roughly 52 patients in dose escalation, some 20 had hepatocellular carcinoma, some 15 had melanoma, 9 had renal cell carcinoma and 9 had head and neck cancer. The dose-escalation cohort was approximately 83% male with a mean age of about 58 years, ranging from about 23 to 85. Peripheral TCRbeta sequencing aimed to test whether ivuxolimab altered TCR sequence diversity and caused clonal T-cell expansion. Prior anti-PD-1, anti-PD-L1 or anti-CTLA-4 therapy was permitted, and checkpoint inhibitors had been received by less than 45% of dose-escalation patients. Partial responses occurred in three dose-escalation patients, of whom one had hepatocellular carcinoma and two had cutaneous melanoma. Intravenous ivuxolimab was administered to patients every 2 weeks at six dose levels: 0.01, 0.1, 0.3, 1.5, 3 and 10 mg/kg. The paper describes the monotherapy dose-escalation part (N of about 55 patients) of the phase I trial of ivuxolimab. Results the study describes overall, beyond this receptor: Low levels of normalized T-cell clonal expansion were also seen in some patients who did not respond. Partial responders in the 0.1-3.0 mg/kg groups had among the lowest normalized peripheral clonal expansion, especially among CD8+ T cells. At doses of 0.1 to 3.0 mg/kg, clonal expansion of both CD4+ and CD8+ blood T cells was observed from baseline to week 6. The antigen specificity of the clonally expanded peripheral T cells was not determined. After ivuxolimab, CD8+ T cells had more expanded clones than CD4+ T cells on average.

The origin of this receptor is an adult with an advanced solid tumor such as melanoma, head and neck, liver or kidney cancer. The chain is assembled from TRBV5-1 and TRBJ2-3; D gene: possibly TRBD2, on 6 matching bases. The material sequenced was CD4+ or CD8+ T cells sorted from blood, taken in a trial of the OX40 agonist ivuxolimab. The CDR3 here reads CASSLGQRALTDTQYF. The nucleotide sequence is given as TGCGCCAGCAGCTTGGGCCAGCGGGCGCTCACAGATACGCAGTATTTT. With the portions outside the CDR3 filled from the reference TRBV5-1 and TRBJ2-3 genes, the complete variable region becomes KAGVTQTPRYLIKTRGQQVTLSCSPISGHRSVSWYQQTPGQGLQFLFEYFSETQRNKGNFPGRFSGRQFSNSRSEMNVSTLELGDSALYLCASSLGQRALTDTQYFGPGTRLTVL.